This TCR beta chain was captured by sequencing in a study of T cells in Graves' hyperthyroidism and ophthalmopathy. Amplified TCR beta CDR3 regions came from RNA transcripts. Using the HTBI primer set, a first-round RT-PCR was run on the TCR CDR3. TCRdb analysed the multiplex PCR reads with MiXCR anew, one entry per CDR3 protein. The sample contains hundreds of thousands of distinct CDR3 sequences, roughly 13% of which appear only once. Germline V lookup: CDR1 SGHNT, CDR2 YYREEE (reference sequence). CDR3 size: 16 residues. V lost 2 bases and J lost 0, with 14 bases in between. For ophthalmopathy patients, the Clinical Activity Score was at least 3 and the NOSPECS grade at least 4; duration was under 3 months.

The chain couples TRBV5-4 to TRBJ2-5, with D possibly TRBD2 on 5 matching bases. This receptor was obtained from a woman aged 40 to 50 with Graves' ophthalmopathy. The source material was blood. The CDR3 nucleotides are TGTGCCAGCAGCTTATGGGCGGGCCTCGACCAAGAGACCCAGTACTTC. It codes for CASSLWAGLDQETQYF.